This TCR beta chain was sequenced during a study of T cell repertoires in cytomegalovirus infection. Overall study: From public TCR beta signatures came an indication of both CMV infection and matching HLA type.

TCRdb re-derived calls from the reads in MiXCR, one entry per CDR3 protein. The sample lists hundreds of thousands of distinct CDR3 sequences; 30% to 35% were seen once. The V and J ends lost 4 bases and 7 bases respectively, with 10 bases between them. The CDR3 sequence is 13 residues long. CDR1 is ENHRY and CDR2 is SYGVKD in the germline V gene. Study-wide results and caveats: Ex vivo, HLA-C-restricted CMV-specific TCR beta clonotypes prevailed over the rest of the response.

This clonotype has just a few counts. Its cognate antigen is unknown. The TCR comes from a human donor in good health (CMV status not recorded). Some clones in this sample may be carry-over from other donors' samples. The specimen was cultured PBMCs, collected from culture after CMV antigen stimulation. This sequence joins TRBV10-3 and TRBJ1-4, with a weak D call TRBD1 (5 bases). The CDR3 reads CAISVSRVEKLFF. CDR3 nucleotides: TGTGCCATCAGTGTTTCCAGGGTTGAAAAACTGTTTTTT.